This T cell receptor (beta chain) was found in a study of T-cell reconstitution after alpha-beta-depleted transplantation in children. Study-level points and caveats: T-cell counts and diversity at one year following transplant were attributed mainly to newly produced T cells. There were reportedly several hundred expanded graft clones from which alpha-beta T cells came about two months after transplant.

This CDR3 comprises 16 residues. TCRbeta library construction was performed incorporating unique molecular identifiers. TCRdb re-analysed the PCR reads in MiXCR, keeping a single row per CDR3 protein. The sample includes approximately 500,000 distinct CDR3 sequences, about 10% of them seen just once. As for this clonotype: What it binds is unknown.

The rearrangement joins TRBV21-1 to TRBJ2-1; TRBD1, as called in the table, went unchecked against the DNA. TRBV21-1 is marked as a pseudogene. The TCR comes from a child aged 2 to 10 with inherited bone marrow failure, due to receive a stem cell transplant. Material: PBMCs, obtained before TCRalphabeta/CD19-depleted stem cell transplant. The CDR3 coding sequence is TGTGCCAGCAGCCGCCCCGCGGTGGCCAACTACAATGTGCAGTTCTTC. As protein: CASSRPAVANYNVQFF.